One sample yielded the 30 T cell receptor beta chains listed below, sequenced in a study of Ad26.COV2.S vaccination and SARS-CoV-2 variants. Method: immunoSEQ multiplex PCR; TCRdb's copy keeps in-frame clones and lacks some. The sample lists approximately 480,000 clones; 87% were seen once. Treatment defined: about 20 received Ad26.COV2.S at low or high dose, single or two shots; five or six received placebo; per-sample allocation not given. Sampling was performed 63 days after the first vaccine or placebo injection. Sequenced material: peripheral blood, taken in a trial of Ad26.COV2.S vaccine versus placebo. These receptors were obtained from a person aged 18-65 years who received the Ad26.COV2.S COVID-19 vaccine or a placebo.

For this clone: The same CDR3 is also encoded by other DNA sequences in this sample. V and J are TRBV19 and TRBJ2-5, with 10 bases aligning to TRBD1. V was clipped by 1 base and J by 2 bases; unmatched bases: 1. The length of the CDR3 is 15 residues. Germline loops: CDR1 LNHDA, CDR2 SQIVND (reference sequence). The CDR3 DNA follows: TGTGCCAGTAGTATAGGGACAGGGGGTCAAGAGACCCAGTACTTC. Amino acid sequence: CASSIGTGGQETQYF.

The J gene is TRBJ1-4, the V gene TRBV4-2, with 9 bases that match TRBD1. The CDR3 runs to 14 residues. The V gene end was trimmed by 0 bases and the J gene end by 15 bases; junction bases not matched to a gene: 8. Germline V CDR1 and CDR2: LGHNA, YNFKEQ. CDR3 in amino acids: CASSQDYVGTGMFF. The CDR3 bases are TGTGCCAGCAGCCAAGACTACGTAGGGACAGGGATGTTTTTT.

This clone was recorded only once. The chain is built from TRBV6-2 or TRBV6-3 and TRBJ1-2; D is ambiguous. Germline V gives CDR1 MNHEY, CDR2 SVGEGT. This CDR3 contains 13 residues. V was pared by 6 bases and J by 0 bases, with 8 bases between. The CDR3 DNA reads TGTGCCAGCAGCGACACTGCTAACTATGGCTACACCTTC. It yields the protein CASSDTANYGYTF.

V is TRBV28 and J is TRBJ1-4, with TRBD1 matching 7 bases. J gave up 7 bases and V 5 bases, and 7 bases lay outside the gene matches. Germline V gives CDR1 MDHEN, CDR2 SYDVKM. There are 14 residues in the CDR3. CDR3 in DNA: TGTGCCAGCAGTCCGGGACAGTGGGGTGAAAAACTGTTTTTT. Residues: CASSPGQWGEKLFF.

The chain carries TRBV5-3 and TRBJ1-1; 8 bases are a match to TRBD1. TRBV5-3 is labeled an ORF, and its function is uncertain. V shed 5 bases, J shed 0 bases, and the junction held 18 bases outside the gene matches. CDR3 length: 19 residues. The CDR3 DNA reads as TGTGCCAGAAGACGCGACAGGGGTCCGCACCTATTCATGAACACTGAAGCTTTCTTT. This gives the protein CARRRDRGPHLFMNTEAFF.

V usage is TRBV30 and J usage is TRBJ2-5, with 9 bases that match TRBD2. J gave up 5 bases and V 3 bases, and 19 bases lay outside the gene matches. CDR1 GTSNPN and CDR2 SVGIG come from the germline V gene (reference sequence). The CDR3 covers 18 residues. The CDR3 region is CAWSASGRGRAGGETQYF. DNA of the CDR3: TGTGCCTGGAGCGCCTCGGGGCGCGGGAGGGCCGGAGGGGAGACCCAGTACTTC.

CDR3 protein: CASNTGATNEKLFF. CDR3 DNA sequence: TGTGCCAGTAACACAGGGGCAACTAATGAAAAACTGTTTTTT. The J gene is TRBJ1-4, the V gene TRBV30; 7 nucleotides line up with TRBD1. The CDR3 is made up of 14 amino acids. Germline assignment: CDR1 GTSNPN and CDR2 SVGIG (reference sequence). The V and J ends lost 8 bases and 0 bases, in that order; junction bases with no gene match: 6.

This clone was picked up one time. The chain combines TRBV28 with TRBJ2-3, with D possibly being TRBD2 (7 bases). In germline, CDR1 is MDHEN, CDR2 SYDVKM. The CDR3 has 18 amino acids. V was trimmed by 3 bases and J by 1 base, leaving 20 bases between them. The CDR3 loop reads CASSFDGLGGAGTDTQYF. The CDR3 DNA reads TGTGCCAGCAGTTTTGATGGACTAGGGGGAGCGGGCACAGATACGCAGTATTTT. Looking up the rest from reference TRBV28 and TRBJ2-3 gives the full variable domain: DVKVTQSSRYLVKRTGEKVFLECVQDMDHENMFWYRQDPGLGLRLIYFSYDVKMKEKGDIPEGYSVSREKKERFSLILESASTNQTSMYLCASSFDGLGGAGTDTQYFGPGTRLTVL.

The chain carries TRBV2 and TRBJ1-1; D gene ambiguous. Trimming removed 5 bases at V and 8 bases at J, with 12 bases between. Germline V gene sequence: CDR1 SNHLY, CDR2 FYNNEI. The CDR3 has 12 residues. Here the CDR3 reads CASSLRDVEAFF. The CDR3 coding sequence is TGTGCCAGCAGTTTGAGGGATGTGGAAGCTTTCTTT.

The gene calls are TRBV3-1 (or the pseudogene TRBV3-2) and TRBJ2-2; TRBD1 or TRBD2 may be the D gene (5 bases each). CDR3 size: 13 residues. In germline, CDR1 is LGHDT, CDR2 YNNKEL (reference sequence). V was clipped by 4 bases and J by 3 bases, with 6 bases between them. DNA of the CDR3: TGTGCCAGCAGCCGAGGGGACACCGGGGAGCTGTTTTTT. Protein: CASSRGDTGELFF.

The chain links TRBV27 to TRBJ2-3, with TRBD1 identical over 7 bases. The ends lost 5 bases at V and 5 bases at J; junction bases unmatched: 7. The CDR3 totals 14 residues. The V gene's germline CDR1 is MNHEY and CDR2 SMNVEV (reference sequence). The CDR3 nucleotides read TGTGCCAGCAGTCCGACAGGGTTGGTAGATACGCAGTATTTT. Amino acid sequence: CASSPTGLVDTQYF.

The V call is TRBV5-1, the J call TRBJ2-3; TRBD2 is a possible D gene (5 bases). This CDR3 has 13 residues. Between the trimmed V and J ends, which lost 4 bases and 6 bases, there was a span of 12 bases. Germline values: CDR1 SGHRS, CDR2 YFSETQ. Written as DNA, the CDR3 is TGCGCCAGCAGCCCCTGGCGGGTGGATACGCAGTATTTT. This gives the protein CASSPWRVDTQYF.

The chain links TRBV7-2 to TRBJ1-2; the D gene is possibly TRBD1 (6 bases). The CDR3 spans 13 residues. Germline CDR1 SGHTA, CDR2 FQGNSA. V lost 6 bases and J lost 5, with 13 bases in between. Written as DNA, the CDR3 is TGTGCCAGCAGTCGACAGGATCTTTATGGCTACACCTTC. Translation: CASSRQDLYGYTF.

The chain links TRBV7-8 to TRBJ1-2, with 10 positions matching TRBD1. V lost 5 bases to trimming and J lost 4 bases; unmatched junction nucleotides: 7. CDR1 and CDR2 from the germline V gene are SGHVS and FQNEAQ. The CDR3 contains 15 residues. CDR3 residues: CASSPRQGAGYGYTF. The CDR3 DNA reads TGTGCCAGCAGCCCGAGACAGGGGGCTGGCTATGGCTACACCTTC.

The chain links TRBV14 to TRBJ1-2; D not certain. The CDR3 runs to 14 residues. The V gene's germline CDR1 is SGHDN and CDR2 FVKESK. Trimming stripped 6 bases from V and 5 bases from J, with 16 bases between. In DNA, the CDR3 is TGTGCCAGCAGTCGCCGTACGTTTGAGTATGGCTACACCTTC. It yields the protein CASSRRTFEYGYTF.

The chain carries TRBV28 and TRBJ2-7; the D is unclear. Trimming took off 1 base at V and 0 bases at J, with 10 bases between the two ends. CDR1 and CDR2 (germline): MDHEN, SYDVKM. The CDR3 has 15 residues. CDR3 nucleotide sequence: TGTGCCAGCAGTTTATATGGGCGGACCTCCTACGAGCAGTACTTC. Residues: CASSLYGRTSYEQYF.

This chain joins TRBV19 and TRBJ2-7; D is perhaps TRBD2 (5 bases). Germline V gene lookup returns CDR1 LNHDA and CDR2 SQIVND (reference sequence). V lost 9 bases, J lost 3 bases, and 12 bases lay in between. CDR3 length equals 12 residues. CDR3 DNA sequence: TGTGCCAGCGGAACCACTAGCTACGAGCAGTACTTC. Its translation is CASGTTSYEQYF. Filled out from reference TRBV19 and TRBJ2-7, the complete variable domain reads DGGITQSPKYLFRKEGQNVTLSCEQNLNHDAMYWYRQDPGQGLRLIYYSQIVNDFQKGDIAEGYSVSREKKESFPLTVTSAQKNPTAFYLCASGTTSYEQYFGPGTRLTVT.

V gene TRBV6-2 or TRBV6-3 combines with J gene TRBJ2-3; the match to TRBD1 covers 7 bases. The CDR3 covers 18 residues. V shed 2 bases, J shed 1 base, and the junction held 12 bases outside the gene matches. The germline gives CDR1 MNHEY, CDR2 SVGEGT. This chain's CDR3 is CASSYVDRVYPRTDTQYF. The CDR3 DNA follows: TGTGCCAGCAGTTACGTCGACAGGGTATACCCCCGCACAGATACGCAGTATTTT.

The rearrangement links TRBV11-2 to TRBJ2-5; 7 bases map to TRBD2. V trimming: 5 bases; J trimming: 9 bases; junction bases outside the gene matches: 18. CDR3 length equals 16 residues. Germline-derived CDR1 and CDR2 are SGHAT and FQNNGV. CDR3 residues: CASSLSGTTPLGAQYF. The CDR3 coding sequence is TGTGCCAGCAGCCTTTCCGGGACTACCCCATTGGGTGCCCAGTACTTC.

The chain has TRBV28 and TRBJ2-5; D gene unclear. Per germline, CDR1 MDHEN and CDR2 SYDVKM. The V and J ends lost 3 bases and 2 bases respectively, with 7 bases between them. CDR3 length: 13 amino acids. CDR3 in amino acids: CASSFLEQETQYF. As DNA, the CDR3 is TGTGCCAGCAGTTTCCTTGAACAAGAGACCCAGTACTTC.

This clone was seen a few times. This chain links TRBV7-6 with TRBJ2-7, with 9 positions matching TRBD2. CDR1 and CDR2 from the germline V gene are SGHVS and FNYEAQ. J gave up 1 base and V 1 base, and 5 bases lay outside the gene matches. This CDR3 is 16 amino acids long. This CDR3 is CASSLEASGTSYEQYF. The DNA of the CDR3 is TGTGCCAGCAGCTTAGAAGCTAGCGGGACATCCTACGAGCAGTACTTC.

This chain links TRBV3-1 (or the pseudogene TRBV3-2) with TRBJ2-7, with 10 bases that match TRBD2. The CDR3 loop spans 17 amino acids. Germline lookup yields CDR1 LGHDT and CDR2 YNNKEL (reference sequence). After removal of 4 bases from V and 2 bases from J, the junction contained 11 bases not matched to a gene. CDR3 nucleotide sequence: TGTGCCAGCAGCCGAACTCACGGACTAGCGGTTCCCTACGAGCAGTACTTC. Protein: CASSRTHGLAVPYEQYF.

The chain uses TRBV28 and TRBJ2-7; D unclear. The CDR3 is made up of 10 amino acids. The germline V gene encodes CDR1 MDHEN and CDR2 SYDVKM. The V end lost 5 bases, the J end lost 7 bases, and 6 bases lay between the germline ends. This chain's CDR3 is CASSDLEQYF. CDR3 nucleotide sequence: TGTGCCAGCAGTGACTTGGAGCAGTACTTC.

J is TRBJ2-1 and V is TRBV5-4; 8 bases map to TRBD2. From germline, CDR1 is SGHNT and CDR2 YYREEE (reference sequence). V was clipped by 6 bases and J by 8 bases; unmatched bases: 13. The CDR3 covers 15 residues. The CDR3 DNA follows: TGTGCCAGCACTCGGGGGGGTTCGACTGGCGATGAGCAGTTCTTC. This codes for CASTRGGSTGDEQFF.

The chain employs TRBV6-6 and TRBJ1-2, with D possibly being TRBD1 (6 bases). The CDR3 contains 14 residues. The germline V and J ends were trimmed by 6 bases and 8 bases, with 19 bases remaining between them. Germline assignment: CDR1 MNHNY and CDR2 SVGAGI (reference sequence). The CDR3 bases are TGTGCCAGCAGCCAAATTTTGACAGGCGGAGGCTACACCTTC. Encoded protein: CASSQILTGGGYTF.

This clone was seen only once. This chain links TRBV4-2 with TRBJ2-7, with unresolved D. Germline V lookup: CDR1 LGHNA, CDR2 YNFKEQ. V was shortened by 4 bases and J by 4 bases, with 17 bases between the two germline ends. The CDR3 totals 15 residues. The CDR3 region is CASSREPDGYYEQYF. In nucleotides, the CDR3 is TGTGCCAGCAGCCGAGAGCCGGACGGGTATTACGAGCAGTACTTC.

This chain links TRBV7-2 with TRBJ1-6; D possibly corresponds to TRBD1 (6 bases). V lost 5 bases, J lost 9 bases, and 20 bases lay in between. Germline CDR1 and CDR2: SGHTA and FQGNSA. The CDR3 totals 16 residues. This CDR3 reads CASSPFLGGPPSPLHF. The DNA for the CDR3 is TGTGCCAGCAGCCCCTTTTTAGGGGGACCACCTTCACCCCTCCACTTT.

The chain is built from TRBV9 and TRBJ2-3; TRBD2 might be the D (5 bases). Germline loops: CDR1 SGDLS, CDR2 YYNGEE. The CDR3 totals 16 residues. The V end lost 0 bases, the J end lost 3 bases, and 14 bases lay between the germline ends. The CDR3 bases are TGTGCCAGCAGCGTAGCCGGGGAAGGCGCAACAGATACGCAGTATTTT. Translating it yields CASSVAGEGATDTQYF.

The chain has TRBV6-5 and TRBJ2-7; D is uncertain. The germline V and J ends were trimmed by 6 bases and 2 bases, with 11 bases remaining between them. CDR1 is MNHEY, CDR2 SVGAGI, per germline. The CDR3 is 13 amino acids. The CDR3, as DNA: TGTGCCAGCAGATCACTGGGTACCTACGAGCAGTACTTC. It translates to CASRSLGTYEQYF.

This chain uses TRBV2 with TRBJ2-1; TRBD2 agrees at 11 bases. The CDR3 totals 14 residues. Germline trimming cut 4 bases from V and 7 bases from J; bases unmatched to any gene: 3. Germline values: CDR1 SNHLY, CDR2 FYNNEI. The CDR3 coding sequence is TGTGCCAGCAGTGTAGCGGGAGGGCGTAATGAGCAGTTCTTC. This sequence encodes CASSVAGGRNEQFF.